This T cell receptor (beta chain) was documented in a study of blood T cell repertoires in COVID-19. Measured with immunoSEQ multiplex PCR; TCRdb has only the in-frame clones, and not every one. The sample includes about 80,000 clones, approximately 90% seen only once; the top ten take less than 9%. The junction had 15 bases not matched to a gene; V was cut back by 8 bases and J by 7 bases. CDR3 length equals 15 residues. Per the germline V gene, CDR1 is MNHEY and CDR2 is SVGAGI. This receptor was obtained from a woman older than 75 with acute or convalescent COVID-19. Specimen: peripheral blood. This rearrangement joins TRBV6-5 to TRBJ2-5, with 8 bases that match TRBD2. This CDR3 reads CASARGSGTEGTQYF. The CDR3 nucleotides read TGTGCCAGCGCGAGAGGTAGCGGGACGGAAGGGACCCAGTACTTC.